Below are 17 T cell receptor beta chains sequenced from a single sample in a study of blood T cell repertoires in COVID-19. The repertoire was sequenced with immunoSEQ multiplex PCR; TCRdb's copy has only in-frame clones and lacks some. The table has about 60,000 clones, 88% seen once. Sequencing was carried out using peripheral blood. Every receptor here comes from a man aged 70-80 years with acute or convalescent COVID-19.

The genes are TRBV9 and TRBJ2-7, with a weak D call TRBD1 (6 bases). Trimming stripped 0 bases from V and 7 bases from J, with 11 bases between. Germline lookup yields CDR1 SGDLS and CDR2 YYNGEE. This CDR3 is 13 amino acids long. The CDR3 DNA follows: TGTGCCAGCAGCGTAGCAGGGGTGGGGGAGCAGTACTTC. Translating it yields CASSVAGVGEQYF.

The chain combines TRBV29-1 with TRBJ1-2; 9 bases map to TRBD1. The ends lost 4 bases at V and 1 base at J; junction bases unmatched: 7. Per the germline V gene, CDR1 is SQVTM and CDR2 is ANQGSEA. The CDR3 runs 15 residues. The CDR3 region is CSVGGQGSYNYGYTF. The CDR3 DNA is TGCAGCGTTGGGGGACAGGGATCATATAACTATGGCTACACCTTC. Looking up the rest from reference TRBV29-1 and TRBJ1-2 gives the full variable domain: SAVISQKPSRDICQRGTSLTIQCQVDSQVTMMFWYRQQPGQSLTLIATANQGSEATYESGFVIDKFPISRPNLTFSTLTVSNMSPEDSSIYLCSVGGQGSYNYGYTFGSGTRLTVV.

The rearrangement uses TRBV4-3 and TRBJ2-6, with D possibly being TRBD2 (6 bases). The V gene lost 4 bases and the J gene lost 4 bases, with 14 bases spanning the gap. The CDR3 length is 16 residues. Per the germline V gene, CDR1 is LGHNA and CDR2 is YSLEER. CDR3 residues: CASSPIGGSGANVLTF. The CDR3 DNA is TGCGCCAGCAGCCCTATTGGGGGGAGCGGGGCCAACGTCCTGACTTTC.

The gene calls are TRBV18 and TRBJ2-3; TRBD2 matches at 10 bases. The trim removed 2 bases at V and 2 bases at J, leaving 10 bases unmatched. The CDR3 length is 18 residues. The germline V gene has CDR1 KGHSH and CDR2 LQKENI. DNA of the CDR3: TGTGCCAGCTCACCAAGGAAGGTAGCGGGGGGTCTCACAGATACGCAGTATTTT. This translates into CASSPRKVAGGLTDTQYF. Supplemented by reference TRBV18 and TRBJ2-3, the full variable domain reads NAGVMQNPRHLVRRRGQEARLRCSPMKGHSHVYWYRQLPEEGLKFMVYLQKENIIDESGMPKERFSAEFPKEGPSILRIQQVVRGDSAAYFCASSPRKVAGGLTDTQYFGPGTRLTVL.

This chain uses TRBV7-2 with TRBJ1-1; 9 positions match TRBD1. V gave up 0 bases and J gave up 11 bases; unmatched junction bases: 10. The CDR3 is 15 residues long. CDR1 and CDR2 (germline): SGHTA, FQGNSA. The CDR3 sequence is CASSLALSTGGHAFF. The CDR3 DNA sequence: TGTGCCAGCAGCTTAGCTCTTTCGACAGGGGGTCATGCTTTCTTT.

The chain recombines TRBV7-2 with TRBJ2-2, with TRBD1 matching over 7 bases. Germline V CDR1 and CDR2: SGHTA, FQGNSA. The CDR3 is made up of 13 amino acids. J lost 6 bases, V lost 5 bases, and 3 bases had no gene match. The CDR3 here is CASSTTGAGELFF. The CDR3 coding sequence is TGTGCCAGCAGCACCACAGGGGCCGGGGAGCTGTTTTTT. The full variable domain, with the rest looked up from reference TRBV7-2 and TRBJ2-2, is GAGVSQSPSNKVTEKGKDVELRCDPISGHTALYWYRQSLGQGLEFLIYFQGNSAPDKSGLPSDRFSAERTGGSVSTLTIQRTQQEDSAVYLCASSTTGAGELFFGEGSRLTVL.

The chain recombines TRBV18 with TRBJ2-3; TRBD1 aligns across 8 bases. The V gene end was trimmed by 0 bases and the J gene end by 2 bases; junction bases not matched to a gene: 4. Germline V lookup: CDR1 KGHSH, CDR2 LQKENI. The CDR3 has 16 amino acids. The DNA of the CDR3 is TGTGCCAGCTCACCACCGGACAGGGTCAACACAGATACGCAGTATTTT. It translates to CASSPPDRVNTDTQYF.

The gene calls are TRBV5-6 and TRBJ1-1; 9 bases line up with TRBD1. Germline trimming cut 4 bases from V and 1 base from J; bases unmatched to any gene: 5. The CDR3 runs 15 residues. Germline-derived CDR1 and CDR2 are SGHDT and YYEEEE. CDR3 sequence reads: CASSTNRGRNTEAFF. In nucleotides, the CDR3 is TGTGCCAGCAGCACCAACAGGGGGCGGAACACTGAAGCTTTCTTT. Filled out from reference TRBV5-6 and TRBJ1-1, the complete variable domain reads DAGVTQSPTHLIKTRGQQVTLRCSPKSGHDTVSWYQQALGQGPQFIFQYYEEEERQRGNFPDRFSGHQFPNYSSELNVNALLLGDSALYLCASSTNRGRNTEAFFGQGTRLTVV.

The chain links TRBV9 to TRBJ1-2, with TRBD1 identical over 7 bases. V lost 0 bases to trimming and J lost 5 bases; unmatched junction nucleotides: 7. Germline lookup yields CDR1 SGDLS and CDR2 YYNGEE. The CDR3 runs to 15 residues. CDR3 loop: CASSVEMDRKYGYTF. The CDR3 coding sequence is TGTGCCAGCAGCGTAGAGATGGACAGGAAATATGGCTACACCTTC.

The J gene is TRBJ2-3, the V gene TRBV4-3, with 8 nucleotides matching TRBD2. J was trimmed by 4 bases and V by 0 bases; bases with no gene match: 3. CDR1 is LGHNA, CDR2 YSLEER, per germline. This CDR3 region has 15 residues. This chain's CDR3 is CASSQDRGGADTQYF. For the CDR3, the DNA is TGCGCCAGCAGCCAAGACCGGGGGGGGGCAGATACGCAGTATTTT.

CDR3 sequence: CSASNLAGKYNEQFF. The CDR3 nucleotides read TGCAGTGCTAGTAATCTAGCGGGGAAGTACAATGAGCAGTTCTTC. The chain combines TRBV20-1 with TRBJ2-1; 9 bases fit TRBD2. CDR3 size: 15 residues. The trim removed 3 bases at V and 4 bases at J, leaving 7 bases unmatched. Germline V gives CDR1 DFQATT, CDR2 SNEGSKA (reference sequence).

This rearrangement joins TRBV10-3 to TRBJ1-2; 10 bases line up with TRBD1. Per the germline V gene, CDR1 is ENHRY and CDR2 is SYGVKD. The length of the CDR3 is 14 residues. Trimming removed 6 bases from V and 3 bases from J; junction bases left unmatched: 4. Here the CDR3 reads CAIRETGGDYGYTF. CDR3 bases: TGTGCCATCAGGGAGACAGGGGGCGACTATGGCTACACCTTC.

This clone was detected once. The chain is built from TRBV5-6 and TRBJ2-5; 14 bases align to TRBD2. The germline V gene encodes CDR1 SGHDT and CDR2 YYEEEE. Losses at the gene ends were 4 bases for V and 0 bases for J; bases not matched to a gene: 5. This CDR3 has 17 amino acids. The CDR3 bases are TGTGCCAGCAGCCTAAGGACTAGCGGGGGGAACCAAGAGACCCAGTACTTC. Amino acid sequence: CASSLRTSGGNQETQYF.

This clone came up a few times. The chain joins TRBV4-3 to TRBJ2-4, with TRBD2 matching 14 bases. CDR1 and CDR2 from the germline V gene are LGHNA and YSLEER. The CDR3 loop spans 19 amino acids. The junction had 9 bases not matched to a gene; V was cut back by 5 bases and J by 0 bases. The CDR3 is CASSRGLAGADIAKNIQYF. CDR3 coding DNA: TGCGCCAGCAGCAGGGGACTAGCGGGGGCGGACATAGCCAAAAACATTCAGTACTTC.

This clone was detected once. The CDR3 loop reads CASSQDRRGGWADTQYF. Written as DNA, the CDR3 is TGCGCCAGCAGCCAAGATCGAAGGGGGGGCTGGGCAGATACGCAGTATTTT. The chain is built from TRBV4-3 and TRBJ2-3, with a possible D match to TRBD2 (7 bases). CDR1 LGHNA and CDR2 YSLEER come from the germline V gene. The CDR3 spans 17 residues. With 0 bases removed from V and 4 bases from J, the gap between germline ends came to 17 bases.

V usage is TRBV28 and J usage is TRBJ2-7, with D maybe TRBD2 (6 bases). The V end lost 7 bases, the J end lost 4 bases, and 14 bases lay between the germline ends. CDR1 and CDR2 from the germline V gene are MDHEN and SYDVKM. This CDR3 has 13 amino acids. CDR3 sequence reads: CASTLAGFYEQYF. CDR3 nucleotides: TGTGCCAGCACCCTGGCGGGGTTTTACGAGCAGTACTTC.

The chain joins TRBV18 to TRBJ2-1, with D unresolved. There are 13 residues in the CDR3. V dropped 6 bases and J dropped 5 bases, with 11 bases sitting between them. Germline loops: CDR1 KGHSH, CDR2 LQKENI. The DNA for the CDR3 is TGTGCCAGCTCTGGCCATACCGACAATGAGCAGTTCTTC. It codes for CASSGHTDNEQFF.